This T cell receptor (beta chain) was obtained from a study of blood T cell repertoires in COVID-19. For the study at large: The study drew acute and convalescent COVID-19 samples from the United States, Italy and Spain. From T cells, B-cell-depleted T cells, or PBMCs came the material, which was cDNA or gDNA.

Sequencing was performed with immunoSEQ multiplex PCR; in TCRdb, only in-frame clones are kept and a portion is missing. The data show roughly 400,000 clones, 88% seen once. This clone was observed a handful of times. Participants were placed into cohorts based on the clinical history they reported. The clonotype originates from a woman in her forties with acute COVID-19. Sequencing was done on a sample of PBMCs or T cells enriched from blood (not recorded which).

The CDR3 DNA is TGTGCCAGCAGTTTCGGGGATAACTATGGCTACACCTTC. Translation gives CASSFGDNYGYTF. This chain links TRBV12-3 or TRBV12-4 with TRBJ1-2; no definite D call. This CDR3 comprises 13 residues. The V and J ends lost 3 bases and 1 base respectively, with 6 bases between them.